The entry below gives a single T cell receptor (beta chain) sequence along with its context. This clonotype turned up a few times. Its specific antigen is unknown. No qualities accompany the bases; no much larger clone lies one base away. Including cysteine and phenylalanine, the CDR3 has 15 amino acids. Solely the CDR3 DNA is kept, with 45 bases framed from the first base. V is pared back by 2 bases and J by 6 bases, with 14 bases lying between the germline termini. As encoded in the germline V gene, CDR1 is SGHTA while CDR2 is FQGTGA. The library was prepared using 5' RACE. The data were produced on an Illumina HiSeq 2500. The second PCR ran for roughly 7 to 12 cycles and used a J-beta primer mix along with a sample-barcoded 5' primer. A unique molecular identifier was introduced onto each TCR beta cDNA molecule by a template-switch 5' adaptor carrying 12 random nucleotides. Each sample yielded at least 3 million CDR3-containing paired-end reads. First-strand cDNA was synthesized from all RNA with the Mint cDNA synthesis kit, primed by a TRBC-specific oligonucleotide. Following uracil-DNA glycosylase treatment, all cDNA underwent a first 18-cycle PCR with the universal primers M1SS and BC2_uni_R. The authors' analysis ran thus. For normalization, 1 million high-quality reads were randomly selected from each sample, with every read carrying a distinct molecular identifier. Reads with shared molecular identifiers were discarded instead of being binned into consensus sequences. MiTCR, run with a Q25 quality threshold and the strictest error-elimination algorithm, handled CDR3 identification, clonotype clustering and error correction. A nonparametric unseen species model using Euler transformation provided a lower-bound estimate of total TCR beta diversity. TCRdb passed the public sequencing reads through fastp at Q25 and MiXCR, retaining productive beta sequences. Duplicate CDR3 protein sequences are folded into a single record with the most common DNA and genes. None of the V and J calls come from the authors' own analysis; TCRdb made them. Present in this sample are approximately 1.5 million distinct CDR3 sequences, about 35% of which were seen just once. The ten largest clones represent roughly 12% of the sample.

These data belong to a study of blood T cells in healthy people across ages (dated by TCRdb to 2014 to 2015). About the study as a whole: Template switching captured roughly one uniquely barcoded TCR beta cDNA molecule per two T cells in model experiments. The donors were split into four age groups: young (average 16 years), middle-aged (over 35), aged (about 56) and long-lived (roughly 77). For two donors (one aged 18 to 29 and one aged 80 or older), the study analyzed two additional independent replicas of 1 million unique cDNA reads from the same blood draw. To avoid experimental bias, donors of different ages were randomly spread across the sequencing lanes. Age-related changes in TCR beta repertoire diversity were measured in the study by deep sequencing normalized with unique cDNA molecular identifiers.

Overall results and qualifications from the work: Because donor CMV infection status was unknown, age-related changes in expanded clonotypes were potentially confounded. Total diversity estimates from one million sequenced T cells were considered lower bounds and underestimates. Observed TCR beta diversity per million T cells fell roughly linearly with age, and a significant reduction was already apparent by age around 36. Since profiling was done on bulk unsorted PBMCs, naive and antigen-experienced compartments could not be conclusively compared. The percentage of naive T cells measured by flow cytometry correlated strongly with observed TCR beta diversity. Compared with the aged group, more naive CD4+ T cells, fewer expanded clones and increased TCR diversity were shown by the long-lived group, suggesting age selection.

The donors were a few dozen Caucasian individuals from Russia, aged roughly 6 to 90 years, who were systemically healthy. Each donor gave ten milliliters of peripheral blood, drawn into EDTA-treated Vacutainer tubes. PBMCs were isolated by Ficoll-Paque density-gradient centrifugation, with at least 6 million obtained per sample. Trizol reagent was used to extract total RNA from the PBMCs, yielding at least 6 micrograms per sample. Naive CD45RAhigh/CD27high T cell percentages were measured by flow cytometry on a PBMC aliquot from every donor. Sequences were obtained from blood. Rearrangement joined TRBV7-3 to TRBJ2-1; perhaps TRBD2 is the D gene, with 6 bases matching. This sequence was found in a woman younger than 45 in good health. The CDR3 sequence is CASSLLGGQGNEQFF. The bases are TGTGCCAGCAGCTTATTGGGGGGTCAGGGCAATGAGCAGTTCTTC.